This TCR beta chain came from a study of blood T cell repertoires in COVID-19. The assay was immunoSEQ multiplex PCR, and TCRdb's table has in-frame clones only and misses some. Here the sample spans approximately 300,000 clones, more than 90% being singletons. Germline V CDR1 and CDR2: LGHNA, YSLEER. The length of the CDR3 is 16 residues. The V and J ends lost 1 base and 5 bases respectively, with 17 bases between them. The material sequenced was PBMCs or T cells enriched from blood (not recorded which). This TCR was recovered from a woman aged 25 to 39 who had recovered from COVID-19. V usage is TRBV4-3 and J usage is TRBJ2-5; TRBD2 might be the D (6 bases). CDR3 coding DNA: TGCGCCAGCAGCCAAGGACATGATCCGGGGAGGGAGACCCAGTACTTC. Translating it yields CASSQGHDPGRETQYF.